Reported below is one T cell receptor (beta chain). This entry comes from a study of T-cell memory formation after mild COVID-19. TCRdb analysed the 5' RACE reads with MiXCR anew, one entry per CDR3 protein. There are fewer than 450,000 distinct CDR3 sequences in the sample; roughly 24% occur only once, and 8.5% to 9% lies in the top ten. Germline V gene sequence: CDR1 SGHDT, CDR2 YYEEEE. Trimming cost V 1 base and J 4 bases; bases outside gene matches: 11. The CDR3 runs to 17 residues. The sequenced sample was PBMCs or a T cell subset sorted from them (not recorded which). The sequence was collected from an adult woman who had mild COVID-19 (a few samples of this study predate the infection). Cell type and time point are not known. The V gene is TRBV5-6, the J gene TRBJ1-1; 9 bases fit TRBD1. In nucleotides, the CDR3 is TGTGCCAGCAGCTTGTATTTCGTAGGACAGGGGACCACTGAAGCTTTCTTT. It encodes CASSLYFVGQGTTEAFF.